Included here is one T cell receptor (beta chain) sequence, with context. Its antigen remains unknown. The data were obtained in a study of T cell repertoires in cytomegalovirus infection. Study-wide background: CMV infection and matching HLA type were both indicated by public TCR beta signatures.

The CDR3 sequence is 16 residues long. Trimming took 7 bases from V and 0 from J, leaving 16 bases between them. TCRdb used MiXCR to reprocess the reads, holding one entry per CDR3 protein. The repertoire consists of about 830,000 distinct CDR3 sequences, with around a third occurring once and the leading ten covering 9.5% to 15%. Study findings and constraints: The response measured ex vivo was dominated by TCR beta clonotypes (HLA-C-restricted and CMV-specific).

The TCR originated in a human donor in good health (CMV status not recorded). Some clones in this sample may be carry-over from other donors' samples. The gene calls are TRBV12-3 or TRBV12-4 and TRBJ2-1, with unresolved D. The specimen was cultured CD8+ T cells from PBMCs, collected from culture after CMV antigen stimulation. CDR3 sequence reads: CASTPYPLSSYNEQFF. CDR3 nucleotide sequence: TGTGCCAGCACCCCTTACCCACTGAGCTCCTACAATGAGCAGTTCTTC.